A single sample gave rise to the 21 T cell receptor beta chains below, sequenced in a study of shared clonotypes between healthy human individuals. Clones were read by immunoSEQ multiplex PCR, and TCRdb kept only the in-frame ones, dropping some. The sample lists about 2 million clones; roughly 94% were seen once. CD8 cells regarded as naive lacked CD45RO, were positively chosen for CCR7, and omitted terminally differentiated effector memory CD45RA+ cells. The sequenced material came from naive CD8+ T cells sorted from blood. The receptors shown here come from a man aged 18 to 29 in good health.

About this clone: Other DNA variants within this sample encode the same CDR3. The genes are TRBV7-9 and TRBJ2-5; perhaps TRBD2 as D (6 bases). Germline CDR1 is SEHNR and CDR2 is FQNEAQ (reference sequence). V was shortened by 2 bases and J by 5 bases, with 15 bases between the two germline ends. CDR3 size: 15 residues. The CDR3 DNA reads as TGTGCCAGCAGCTTAATCGCGGGGTTAGGGGAGACCCAGTACTTC. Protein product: CASSLIAGLGETQYF.

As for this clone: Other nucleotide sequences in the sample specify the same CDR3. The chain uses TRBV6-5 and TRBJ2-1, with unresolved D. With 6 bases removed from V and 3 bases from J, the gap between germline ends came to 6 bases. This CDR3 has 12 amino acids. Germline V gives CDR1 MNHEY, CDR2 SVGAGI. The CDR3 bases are TGTGCCAGCAGAACTGGCTACAATGAGCAGTTCTTC. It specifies CASRTGYNEQFF.

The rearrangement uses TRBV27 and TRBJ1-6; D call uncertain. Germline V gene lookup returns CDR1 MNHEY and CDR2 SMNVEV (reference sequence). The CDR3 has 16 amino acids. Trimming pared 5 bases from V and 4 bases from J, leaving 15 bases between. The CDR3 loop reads CASSPTKGYYNSPLHF. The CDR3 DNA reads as TGTGCCAGCAGTCCAACGAAAGGGTATTATAATTCACCCCTCCACTTT.

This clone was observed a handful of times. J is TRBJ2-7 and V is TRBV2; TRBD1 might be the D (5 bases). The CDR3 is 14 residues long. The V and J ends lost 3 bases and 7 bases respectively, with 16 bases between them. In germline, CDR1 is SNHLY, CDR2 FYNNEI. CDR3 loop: CASSDPQGEQEQYF. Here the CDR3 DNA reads TGTGCCAGCAGTGATCCCCAGGGCGAGCAGGAGCAGTACTTC.

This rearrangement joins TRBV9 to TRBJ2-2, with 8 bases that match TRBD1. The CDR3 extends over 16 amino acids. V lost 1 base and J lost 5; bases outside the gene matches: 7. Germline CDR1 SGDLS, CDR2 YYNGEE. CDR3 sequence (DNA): TGTGCCAGCAGCGTAAAATCAGGGGGCTTTACCGGGGAGCTGTTTTTT. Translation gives CASSVKSGGFTGELFF.

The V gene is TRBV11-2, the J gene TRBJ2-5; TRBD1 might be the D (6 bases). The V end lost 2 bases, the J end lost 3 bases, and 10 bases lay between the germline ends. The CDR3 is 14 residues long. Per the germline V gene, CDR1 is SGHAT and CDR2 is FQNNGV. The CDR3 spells CASSLNYREETQYF. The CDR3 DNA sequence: TGTGCCAGCAGCTTAAATTACAGGGAAGAGACCCAGTACTTC.

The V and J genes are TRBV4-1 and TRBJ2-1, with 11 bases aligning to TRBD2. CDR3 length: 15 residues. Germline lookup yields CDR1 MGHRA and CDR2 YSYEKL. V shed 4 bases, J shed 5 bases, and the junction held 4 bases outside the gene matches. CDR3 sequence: CASSLSGRVDNEQFF. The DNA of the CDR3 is TGCGCCAGCAGCCTTAGCGGGAGGGTCGACAATGAGCAGTTCTTC.

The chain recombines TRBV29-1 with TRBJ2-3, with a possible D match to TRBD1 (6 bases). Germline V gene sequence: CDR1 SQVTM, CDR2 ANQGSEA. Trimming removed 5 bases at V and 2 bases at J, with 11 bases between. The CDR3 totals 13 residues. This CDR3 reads CSVNPGVTDTQYF. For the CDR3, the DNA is TGCAGCGTTAACCCAGGGGTCACAGATACGCAGTATTTT.

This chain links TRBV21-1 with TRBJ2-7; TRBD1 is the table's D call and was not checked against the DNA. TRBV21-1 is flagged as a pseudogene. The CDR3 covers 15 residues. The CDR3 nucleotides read TGTGCCAGCAGCAGCCGCCGGACAGGACACTACGAGCAGTACTTC. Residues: CASSSRRTGHYEQYF.

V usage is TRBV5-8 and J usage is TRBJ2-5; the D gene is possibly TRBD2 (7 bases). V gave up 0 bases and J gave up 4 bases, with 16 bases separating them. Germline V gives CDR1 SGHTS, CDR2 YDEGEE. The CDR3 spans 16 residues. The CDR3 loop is CASSLGAAGAGETQYF. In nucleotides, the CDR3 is TGTGCCAGCAGCTTGGGTGCGGCGGGGGCAGGAGAGACCCAGTACTTC.

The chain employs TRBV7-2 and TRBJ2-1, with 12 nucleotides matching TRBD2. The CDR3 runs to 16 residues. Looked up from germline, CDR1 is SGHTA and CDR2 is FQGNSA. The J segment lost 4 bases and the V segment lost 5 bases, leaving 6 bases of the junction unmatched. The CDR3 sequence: CASSLEGLAGYNEQFF. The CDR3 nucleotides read TGTGCCAGCAGCCTCGAAGGACTAGCGGGGTACAATGAGCAGTTCTTC. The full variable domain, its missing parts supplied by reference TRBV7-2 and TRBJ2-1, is GAGVSQSPSNKVTEKGKDVELRCDPISGHTALYWYRQSLGQGLEFLIYFQGNSAPDKSGLPSDRFSAERTGGSVSTLTIQRTQQEDSAVYLCASSLEGLAGYNEQFFGPGTRLTVL.

The CDR3 spells CASSLDGVSYNSPLHF. Here the CDR3 DNA reads TGTGCCAGCAGCTTAGACGGGGTGTCCTATAATTCACCCCTCCACTTT. The V and J genes are TRBV7-2 and TRBJ1-6, with D unclear. The CDR3 covers 16 residues. V was pared by 1 base and J by 1 base, with 8 bases between. Germline CDR1 reads SGHTA; CDR2 reads FQGNSA. Full variable domain (rest looked up from reference TRBV7-2 and TRBJ1-6): GAGVSQSPSNKVTEKGKDVELRCDPISGHTALYWYRQSLGQGLEFLIYFQGNSAPDKSGLPSDRFSAERTGGSVSTLTIQRTQQEDSAVYLCASSLDGVSYNSPLHFGNGTRLTVT.

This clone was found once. CDR3 protein: CASRGGASYNEQFF. CDR3 DNA sequence: TGTGCCAGCAGAGGGGGGGCTTCCTACAATGAGCAGTTCTTC. V usage is TRBV7-9 and J usage is TRBJ2-1, with D possibly being TRBD2 (7 bases). With 6 bases removed from V and 1 base from J, the gap between germline ends came to 10 bases. The germline V gene encodes CDR1 SEHNR and CDR2 FQNEAQ (reference sequence). The CDR3 runs 14 residues.

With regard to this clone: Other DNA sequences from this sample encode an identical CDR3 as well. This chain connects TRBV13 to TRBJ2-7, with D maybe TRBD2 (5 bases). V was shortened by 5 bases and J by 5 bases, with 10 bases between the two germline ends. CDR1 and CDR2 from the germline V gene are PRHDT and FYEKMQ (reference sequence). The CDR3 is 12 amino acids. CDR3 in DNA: TGTGCCAGCAGCCTCCCCGGGGACGAGCAGTACTTC. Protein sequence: CASSLPGDEQYF.

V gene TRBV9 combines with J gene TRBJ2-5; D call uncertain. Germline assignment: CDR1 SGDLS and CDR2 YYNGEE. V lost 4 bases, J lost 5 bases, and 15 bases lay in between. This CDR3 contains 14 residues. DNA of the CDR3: TGTGCCAGCAGCCCCCTCGGGCTCCCCGAGACCCAGTACTTC. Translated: CASSPLGLPETQYF.

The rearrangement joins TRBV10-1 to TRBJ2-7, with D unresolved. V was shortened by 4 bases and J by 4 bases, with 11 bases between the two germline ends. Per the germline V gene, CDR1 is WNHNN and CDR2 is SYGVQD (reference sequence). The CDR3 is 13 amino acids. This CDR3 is CASSVSVSYEQYF. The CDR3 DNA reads TGCGCCAGCAGTGTCAGTGTTTCTTACGAGCAGTACTTC.

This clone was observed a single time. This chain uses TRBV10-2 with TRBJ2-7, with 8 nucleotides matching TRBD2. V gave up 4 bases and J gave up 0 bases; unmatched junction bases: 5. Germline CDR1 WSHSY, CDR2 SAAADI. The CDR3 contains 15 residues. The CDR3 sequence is CASSGRTSYSYEQYF. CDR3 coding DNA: TGCGCCAGCAGTGGTAGGACTAGCTACTCCTACGAGCAGTACTTC.

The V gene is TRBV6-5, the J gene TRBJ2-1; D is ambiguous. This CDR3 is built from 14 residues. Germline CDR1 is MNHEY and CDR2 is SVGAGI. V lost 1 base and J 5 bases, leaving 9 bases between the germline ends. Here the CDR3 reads CASSYFVGHNEQFF. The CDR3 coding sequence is TGTGCCAGCAGTTACTTCGTGGGCCACAATGAGCAGTTCTTC.

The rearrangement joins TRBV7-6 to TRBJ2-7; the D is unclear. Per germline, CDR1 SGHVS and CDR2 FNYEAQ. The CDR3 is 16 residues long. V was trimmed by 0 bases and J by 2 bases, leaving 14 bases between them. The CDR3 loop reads CASSLASSDSTYEQYF. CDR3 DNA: TGTGCCAGCAGCTTAGCGTCGAGCGACTCAACCTACGAGCAGTACTTC. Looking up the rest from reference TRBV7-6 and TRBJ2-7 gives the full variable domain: GAGVSQSPRYKVTKRGQDVALRCDPISGHVSLYWYRQALGQGPEFLTYFNYEAQQDKSGLPNDRFSAERPEGSISTLTIQRTEQRDSAMYRCASSLASSDSTYEQYFGPGTRLTVT.

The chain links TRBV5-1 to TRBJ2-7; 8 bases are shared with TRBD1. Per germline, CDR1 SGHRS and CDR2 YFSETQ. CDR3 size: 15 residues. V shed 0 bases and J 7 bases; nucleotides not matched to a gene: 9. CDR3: CASSLERTGPWEQYF. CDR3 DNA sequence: TGCGCCAGCAGCTTGGAAAGGACAGGGCCCTGGGAGCAGTACTTC. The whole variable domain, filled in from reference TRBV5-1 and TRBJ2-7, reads KAGVTQTPRYLIKTRGQQVTLSCSPISGHRSVSWYQQTPGQGLQFLFEYFSETQRNKGNFPGRFSGRQFSNSRSEMNVSTLELGDSALYLCASSLERTGPWEQYFGPGTRLTVT.

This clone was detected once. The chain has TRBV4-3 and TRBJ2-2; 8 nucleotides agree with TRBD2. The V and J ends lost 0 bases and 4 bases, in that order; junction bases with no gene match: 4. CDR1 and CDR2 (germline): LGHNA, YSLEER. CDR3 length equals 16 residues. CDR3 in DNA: TGCGCCAGCAGCCAAGAAGCGGGAGACTTCACCGGGGAGCTGTTTTTT. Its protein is CASSQEAGDFTGELFF.